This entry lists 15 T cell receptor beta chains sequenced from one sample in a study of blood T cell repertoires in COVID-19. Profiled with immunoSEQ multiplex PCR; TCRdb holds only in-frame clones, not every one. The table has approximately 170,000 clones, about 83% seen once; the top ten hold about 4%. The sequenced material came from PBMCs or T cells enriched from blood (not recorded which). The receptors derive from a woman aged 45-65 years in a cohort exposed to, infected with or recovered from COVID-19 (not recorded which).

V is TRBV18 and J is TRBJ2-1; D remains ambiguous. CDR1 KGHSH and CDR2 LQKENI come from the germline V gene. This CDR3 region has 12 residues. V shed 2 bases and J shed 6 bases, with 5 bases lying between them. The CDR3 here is CASSPTVNEQFF. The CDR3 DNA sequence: TGTGCCAGCTCACCAACGGTCAATGAGCAGTTCTTC.

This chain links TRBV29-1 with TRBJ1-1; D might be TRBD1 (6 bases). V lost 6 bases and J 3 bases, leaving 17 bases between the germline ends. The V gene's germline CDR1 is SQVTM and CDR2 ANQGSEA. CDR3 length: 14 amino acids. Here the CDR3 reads CSVDDSPGDTEAFF. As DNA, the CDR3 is TGCAGCGTAGACGACAGTCCAGGGGACACTGAAGCTTTCTTT. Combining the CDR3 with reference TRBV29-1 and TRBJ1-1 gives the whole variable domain SAVISQKPSRDICQRGTSLTIQCQVDSQVTMMFWYRQQPGQSLTLIATANQGSEATYESGFVIDKFPISRPNLTFSTLTVSNMSPEDSSIYLCSVDDSPGDTEAFFGQGTRLTVV.

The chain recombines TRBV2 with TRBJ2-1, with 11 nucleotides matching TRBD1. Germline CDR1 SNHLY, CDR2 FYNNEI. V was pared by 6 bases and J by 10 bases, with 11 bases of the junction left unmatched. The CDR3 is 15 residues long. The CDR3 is CASRGTGTGGGEQFF. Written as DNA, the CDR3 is TGTGCCAGCAGGGGGACCGGGACAGGGGGTGGAGAGCAGTTCTTC.

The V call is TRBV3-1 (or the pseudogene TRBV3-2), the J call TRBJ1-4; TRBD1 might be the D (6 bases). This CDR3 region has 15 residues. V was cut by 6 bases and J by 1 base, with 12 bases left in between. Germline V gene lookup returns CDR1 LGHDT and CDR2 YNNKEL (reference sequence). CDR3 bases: TGTGCCAGCAGGTTCGCCAGGGGAACTAATGAAAAACTGTTTTTT. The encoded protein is CASRFARGTNEKLFF.

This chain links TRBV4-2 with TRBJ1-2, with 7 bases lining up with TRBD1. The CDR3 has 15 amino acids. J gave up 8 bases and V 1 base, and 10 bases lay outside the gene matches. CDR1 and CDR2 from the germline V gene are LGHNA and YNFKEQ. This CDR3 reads CASSQAFRGGEGYTF. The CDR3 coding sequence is TGTGCCAGCAGCCAAGCCTTTAGAGGGGGCGAGGGCTACACCTTC.

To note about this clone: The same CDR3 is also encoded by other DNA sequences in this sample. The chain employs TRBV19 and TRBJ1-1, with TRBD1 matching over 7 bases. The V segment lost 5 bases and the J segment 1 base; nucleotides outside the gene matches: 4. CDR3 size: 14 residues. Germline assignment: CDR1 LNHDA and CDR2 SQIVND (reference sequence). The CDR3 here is CASSFRQGNTEAFF. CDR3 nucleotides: TGTGCCAGTAGTTTCAGACAGGGGAACACTGAAGCTTTCTTT.

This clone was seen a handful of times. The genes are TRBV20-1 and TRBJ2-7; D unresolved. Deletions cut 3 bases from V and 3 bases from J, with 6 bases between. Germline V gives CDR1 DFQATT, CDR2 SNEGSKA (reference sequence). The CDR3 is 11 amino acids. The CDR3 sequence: CSARVLYEQYF. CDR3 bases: TGCAGTGCTAGGGTACTCTACGAGCAGTACTTC.

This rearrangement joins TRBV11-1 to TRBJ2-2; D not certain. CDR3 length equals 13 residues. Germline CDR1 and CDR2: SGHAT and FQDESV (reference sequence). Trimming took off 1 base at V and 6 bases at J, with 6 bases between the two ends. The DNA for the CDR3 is TGTGCCAGCAGCTTAGAACATTCCGGGGAGCTGTTTTTT. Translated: CASSLEHSGELFF.

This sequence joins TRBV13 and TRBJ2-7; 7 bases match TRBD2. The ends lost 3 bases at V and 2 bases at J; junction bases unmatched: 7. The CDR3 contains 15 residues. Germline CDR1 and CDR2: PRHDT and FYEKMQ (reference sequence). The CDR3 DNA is TGTGCCAGCAGCTTGTCTGAGCGGGGCCCCTACGAGCAGTACTTC. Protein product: CASSLSERGPYEQYF.

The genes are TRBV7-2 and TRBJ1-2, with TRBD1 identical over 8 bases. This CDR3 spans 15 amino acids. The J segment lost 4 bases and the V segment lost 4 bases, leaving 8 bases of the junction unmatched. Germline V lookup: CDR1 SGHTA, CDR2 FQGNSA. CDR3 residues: CASSSGQGSIYGYTF. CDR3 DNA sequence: TGTGCCAGCAGCTCTGGACAGGGCTCTATCTATGGCTACACCTTC. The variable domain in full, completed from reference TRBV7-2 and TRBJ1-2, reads GAGVSQSPSNKVTEKGKDVELRCDPISGHTALYWYRQSLGQGLEFLIYFQGNSAPDKSGLPSDRFSAERTGGSVSTLTIQRTQQEDSAVYLCASSSGQGSIYGYTFGSGTRLTVV.

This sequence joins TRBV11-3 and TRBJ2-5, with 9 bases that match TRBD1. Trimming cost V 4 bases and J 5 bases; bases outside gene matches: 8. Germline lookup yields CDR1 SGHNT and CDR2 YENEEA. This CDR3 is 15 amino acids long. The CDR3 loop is CASSSRDREVETQYF. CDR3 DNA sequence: TGTGCCAGCAGCTCACGGGACAGGGAAGTGGAGACCCAGTACTTC.

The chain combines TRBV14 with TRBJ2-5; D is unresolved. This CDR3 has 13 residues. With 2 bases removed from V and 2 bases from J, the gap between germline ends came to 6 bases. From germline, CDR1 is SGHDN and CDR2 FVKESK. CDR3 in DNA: TGTGCCAGCAGCCAAACAGTACAAGAGACCCAGTACTTC. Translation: CASSQTVQETQYF.

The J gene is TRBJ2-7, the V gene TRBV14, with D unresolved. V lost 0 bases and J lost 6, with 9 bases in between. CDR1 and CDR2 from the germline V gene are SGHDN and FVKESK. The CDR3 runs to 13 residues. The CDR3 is CASSQEVRGEQYF. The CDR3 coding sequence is TGTGCCAGCAGCCAAGAGGTTCGCGGCGAGCAGTACTTC.

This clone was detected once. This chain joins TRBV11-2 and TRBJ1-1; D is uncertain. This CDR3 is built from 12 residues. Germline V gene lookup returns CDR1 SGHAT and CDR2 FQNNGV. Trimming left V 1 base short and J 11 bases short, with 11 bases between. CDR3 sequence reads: CASSLGVLEAFF. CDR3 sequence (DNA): TGTGCCAGCAGCTTAGGGGTTCTGGAGGCTTTCTTT.

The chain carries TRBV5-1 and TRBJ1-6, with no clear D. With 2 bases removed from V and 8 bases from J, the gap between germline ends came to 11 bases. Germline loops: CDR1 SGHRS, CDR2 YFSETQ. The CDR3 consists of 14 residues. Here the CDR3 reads CASSLEFADSPLHF. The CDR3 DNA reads TGCGCCAGCAGCTTAGAATTTGCGGATTCACCCCTCCACTTT. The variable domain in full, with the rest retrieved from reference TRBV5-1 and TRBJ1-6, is KAGVTQTPRYLIKTRGQQVTLSCSPISGHRSVSWYQQTPGQGLQFLFEYFSETQRNKGNFPGRFSGRQFSNSRSEMNVSTLELGDSALYLCASSLEFADSPLHFGNGTRLTVT.